Listed here are 18 T cell receptor beta chains from one sample, sequenced in a study of Ad26.COV2.S vaccination and SARS-CoV-2 variants. Only in-frame clones appear in the TCRdb table, and some are missing; sequencing was by immunoSEQ multiplex PCR. The table has 300,000 to 400,000 clones, 70% to 90% seen once. Indicated treatment: 15 to 20 received Ad26.COV2.S at low or high dose, single or two shots; roughly five received placebo; per-sample allocation not given. Sample collection was performed on day 63 after the first vaccine or placebo injection. Specimen: peripheral blood, collected in a trial of Ad26.COV2.S vaccine versus placebo. These receptors came from a person aged 18-65 years who received the Ad26.COV2.S COVID-19 vaccine or a placebo.

V usage is TRBV6-5 and J usage is TRBJ2-1; TRBD1 matches at 9 bases. After removal of 4 bases from V and 4 bases from J, the junction contained 8 bases not matched to a gene. This CDR3 comprises 16 residues. Germline CDR1 is MNHEY and CDR2 is SVGAGI. The CDR3, as DNA: TGTGCCAGCAGTTCCCTAACAGGGGGCGCTTACAATGAGCAGTTCTTC. Translation: CASSSLTGGAYNEQFF.

In this sample, this clone turned up once. The gene calls are TRBV3-1 (or the pseudogene TRBV3-2) and TRBJ2-2; 9 nucleotides agree with TRBD1. The germline V gene encodes CDR1 LGHDT and CDR2 YNNKEL (reference sequence). The CDR3 contains 15 residues. J lost 7 bases, V lost 4 bases, and 7 bases had no gene match. The CDR3: CASSPNRGRNGELFF. For the CDR3, the DNA is TGTGCCAGCAGCCCCAACAGGGGGCGAAACGGGGAGCTGTTTTTT.

The V and J genes are TRBV7-9 and TRBJ2-5; TRBD1 matches at 9 bases. Losses at the gene ends were 5 bases for V and 5 bases for J; bases not matched to a gene: 9. Per the germline V gene, CDR1 is SEHNR and CDR2 is FQNEAQ (reference sequence). This CDR3 is built from 15 residues. CDR3 coding DNA: TGTGCCAGCAGCGACTGGGACAGGGCAGTGGAGACCCAGTACTTC. Translating it yields CASSDWDRAVETQYF.

V gene TRBV3-1 (or the pseudogene TRBV3-2) combines with J gene TRBJ2-3; 13 nucleotides line up with TRBD2. Looked up from germline, CDR1 is LGHDT and CDR2 is YNNKEL (reference sequence). Unmatched junction bases numbered 16, after V lost 4 bases and J lost 3 bases. The CDR3 runs to 20 residues. CDR3 in amino acids: CASSLLLAGGKVVGTDTQYF. CDR3 in DNA: TGTGCCAGCAGCCTGCTACTAGCGGGGGGGAAGGTAGTAGGGACAGATACGCAGTATTTT.

The chain combines TRBV9 with TRBJ2-3; D may be TRBD1 (6 bases). Germline CDR1 is SGDLS and CDR2 is YYNGEE. Trimming removed 0 bases at V and 3 bases at J, with 11 bases between. CDR3 size: 15 residues. CDR3 residues: CASSVVGHATDTQYF. The CDR3 DNA follows: TGTGCCAGCAGCGTAGTGGGACACGCAACAGATACGCAGTATTTT.

The J gene is TRBJ1-3, the V gene TRBV6-5; D remains ambiguous. CDR1 is MNHEY and CDR2 is SVGAGI in the germline V gene. The CDR3 is made up of 15 amino acids. The V end lost 10 bases, the J end lost 0 bases, and 16 bases lay between the germline ends. The CDR3 loop reads CATSPGTTSGNTIYF. The CDR3 DNA is TGTGCCACCTCTCCCGGCACCACCTCTGGAAACACCATATATTTT.

The chain combines TRBV19 with TRBJ2-3, with D possibly matching TRBD1 (7 bases). This CDR3 is built from 16 residues. Germline CDR1 LNHDA, CDR2 SQIVND (reference sequence). Between the trimmed V and J ends, which lost 7 bases and 3 bases, there was a span of 20 bases. The CDR3 protein is CASTLRGALSTDTQYF. The CDR3 DNA reads as TGTGCCAGTACCCTCAGGGGGGCCCTTAGTACAGATACGCAGTATTTT.

This rearrangement joins TRBV4-1 to TRBJ2-3; D may be TRBD2 (6 bases). V was cut by 3 bases and J by 5 bases, with 12 bases left in between. The CDR3 runs to 14 residues. Germline V gives CDR1 MGHRA, CDR2 YSYEKL. The CDR3 DNA is TGCGCCAGCAGCCACCCCGGGGGTCGAGATACGCAGTATTTT. This encodes CASSHPGGRDTQYF.

The chain recombines TRBV3-1 (or the pseudogene TRBV3-2) with TRBJ2-1; D ambiguous. This CDR3 region has 14 residues. Germline loops: CDR1 LGHDT, CDR2 YNNKEL (reference sequence). V dropped 3 bases and J dropped 7 bases, with 13 bases sitting between them. In DNA, the CDR3 is TGTGCCAGCAGCCAGGATAGGGCGTGGAATGAGCAGTTCTTC. Its protein product is CASSQDRAWNEQFF.

The V call is TRBV10-3, the J call TRBJ2-5; 8 positions match TRBD2. Trimming removed 7 bases from V and 5 bases from J; junction bases left unmatched: 9. Germline CDR1 is ENHRY and CDR2 is SYGVKD. The CDR3 is 14 residues long. The CDR3 here is CAIKDGGALETQYF. DNA for the CDR3: TGTGCCATCAAGGACGGGGGGGCTTTGGAGACCCAGTACTTC.

V usage is TRBV28 and J usage is TRBJ1-2, with TRBD1 matching over 8 bases. Germline V gene lookup returns CDR1 MDHEN and CDR2 SYDVKM. Losses at the gene ends were 7 bases for V and 0 bases for J; bases not matched to a gene: 7. The CDR3 totals 15 residues. In nucleotides, the CDR3 is TGTGCCAGCATGCAGGGGGCCCCAGCTAACTATGGCTACACCTTC. As protein: CASMQGAPANYGYTF.

In the case of this clone: The sample carries other DNA sequences with the same CDR3. This chain joins TRBV5-1 and TRBJ2-7, with 8 positions matching TRBD1. Germline assignment: CDR1 SGHRS and CDR2 YFSETQ. V gave up 2 bases and J gave up 0 bases; unmatched junction bases: 4. The length of the CDR3 is 15 residues. CDR3 loop: CASSFGTGVSYEQYF. The CDR3 nucleotides read TGCGCCAGCAGCTTCGGGACAGGTGTCTCCTACGAGCAGTACTTC.

The chain joins TRBV19 to TRBJ1-5; no reliable D call. CDR1 LNHDA and CDR2 SQIVND come from the germline V gene (reference sequence). Trimming pared 5 bases from V and 6 bases from J, leaving 5 bases between. The CDR3 is 11 residues long. The chain's CDR3 is CASSSGQPQHF. CDR3 DNA sequence: TGTGCCAGTAGTTCCGGTCAGCCCCAGCATTTT.

This chain connects TRBV5-5 to TRBJ2-1, with 10 bases fitting TRBD1. CDR3 length: 20 amino acids. The V segment lost 0 bases and the J segment 0 bases; nucleotides outside the gene matches: 12. Germline CDR1 SGHKS, CDR2 YYEKEE (reference sequence). CDR3 nucleotide sequence: TGTGCCAGCAGCTTGGCGGGACAGGGGTCGTTAAATAGCTCCTACAATGAGCAGTTCTTC. Its protein is CASSLAGQGSLNSSYNEQFF.

The chain joins TRBV19 to TRBJ2-5; tentatively, D is TRBD1 (5 bases). CDR1 LNHDA and CDR2 SQIVND come from the germline V gene (reference sequence). This CDR3 spans 18 amino acids. The V end lost 6 bases, the J end lost 2 bases, and 25 bases lay between the germline ends. In nucleotides, the CDR3 is TGTGCCAGTAGCAAATTTGGATCGGTACAGGTGCTTCAAGAGACCCAGTACTTC. Protein product: CASSKFGSVQVLQETQYF.

This chain joins TRBV27 and TRBJ2-1, with 12 bases aligning to TRBD2. Germline values: CDR1 MNHEY, CDR2 SMNVEV (reference sequence). The CDR3 totals 15 residues. With 5 bases clipped from V and 1 base from J, the junction kept 0 bases outside the gene matches. The CDR3 DNA sequence: TGTGCCAGCAGTACTAGCGGGGGGTCCTACAATGAGCAGTTCTTC. Encoded protein: CASSTSGGSYNEQFF.

The V and J genes are TRBV9 and TRBJ1-1; 7 bases are a match to TRBD1. Per germline, CDR1 SGDLS and CDR2 YYNGEE. The ends lost 2 bases at V and 1 base at J; junction bases unmatched: 5. The CDR3 consists of 15 residues. The CDR3 loop is CASSVAGTANTEAFF. The CDR3 DNA sequence: TGTGCCAGCAGCGTGGCCGGGACAGCGAACACTGAAGCTTTCTTT. Filled out from reference TRBV9 and TRBJ1-1, the complete variable domain reads DSGVTQTPKHLITATGQRVTLRCSPRSGDLSVYWYQQSLDQGLQFLIQYYNGEERAKGNILERFSAQQFPDLHSELNLSSLELGDSALYFCASSVAGTANTEAFFGQGTRLTVV.

J is TRBJ1-2 and V is TRBV2; 7 nucleotides line up with TRBD1. J gave up 2 bases and V 0 bases, and 6 bases lay outside the gene matches. The CDR3 extends over 16 amino acids. Germline assignment: CDR1 SNHLY and CDR2 FYNNEI. The CDR3 region has the DNA TGTGCCAGCAGTGAAGCGACGCCAGGGGGGAACTATGGCTACACCTTC. Protein sequence: CASSEATPGGNYGYTF.